The sequence of this T cell receptor (beta chain) was determined in a study of blood T cell repertoires in COVID-19. Study background: Sites in the United States, Italy and Spain provided acute and convalescent COVID-19 samples.

Profiling relied on immunoSEQ multiplex PCR, and the TCRdb table lists in-frame clones only, not all of them. The sample has 270,000 or so clones; roughly 91% are singletons. The CDR3 extends over 15 amino acids. V lost 0 bases to trimming and J lost 7 bases, with 10 bases between them. The germline CDR1 and CDR2 sequences are SGHNT and YENEEA. Followed over time, Seattle patients had been enrolled while infection was active. V usage is TRBV11-3 and J usage is TRBJ1-6; TRBD1 might be the D (6 bases). The receptor's source is a young woman with COVID-19, enrolled during active disease. Sequencing was carried out using peripheral blood. DNA for the CDR3: TGTGCCAGCAGCTTAGATTCCAGGGGAAATTCACCCCTCCACTTT. Translated, it gives CASSLDSRGNSPLHF.